The text below deals with one T cell receptor beta chain. The sample is drawn from a study of blood T cell repertoires in COVID-19. Across the study: T cells, B-cell-depleted T cells, or PBMCs provided the cDNA or gDNA that served as material.

The protocol was immunoSEQ multiplex PCR, while the TCRdb copy is restricted to in-frame clones and leaves out a portion. There are around 150,000 clones in the sample; around four fifths occur only once, and around 13% lies in the top ten. Germline assignment: CDR1 SGHDT and CDR2 YYEEEE. V was trimmed by 6 bases and J by 4 bases, leaving 13 bases between them. The CDR3 loop spans 13 amino acids. Enrolled through a virtual design, the participants were between 18 and 89 years of age and came from about two dozen US areas. The receptor was derived from a woman aged 55 to 70 who had recovered from COVID-19. The sequenced sample consisted of PBMCs or T cells enriched from blood (not recorded which). J is TRBJ2-5 and V is TRBV5-6, with TRBD2 as a possible D gene (6 bases). CDR3 loop: CASTLGEAETQYF. CDR3 coding DNA: TGTGCCAGCACCTTAGGGGAGGCAGAGACCCAGTACTTC.